This TCR beta chain emerged from a study of CD8+ T cells in alopecia areata. Study-wide context: Each day, treated patients took oral tofacitinib twice, at 5 to 10 mg per dose. Findings and limits, study-wide: Among patients, TCR sharing was less clear than in mice, a difference possibly due in part to HLA diversity in the patient population. Lesional scalp, notably in alopecia totalis/universalis, had clonality above that of normal scalp. Scalp sample data also include resident alphabeta T cells from normal skin.

Following RNA extraction, reverse transcription yielded cDNA that acted as the sequencing template. Data came from immunoSEQ multiplex PCR; TCRdb stores just in-frame clones and leaves some out. The sample consists of under 200,000 clones, 50% to 65% of them appearing once. The treatment: oral pan-JAK inhibitor, 5-10 mg twice daily. Worth noting for this clone: Its antigen is not known.

The CDR3 is 15 residues long. From germline, CDR1 is GTSNPN and CDR2 SVGIG (reference sequence). Germline trimming cut 0 bases from V and 9 bases from J; bases unmatched to any gene: 5. This TCR came from a human donor with alopecia areata. V usage is TRBV30 and J usage is TRBJ1-6, with TRBD1 identical over 10 bases. Here the sequenced sample was CD4+ T cells sorted from blood, taken at week 24, from a patient treated with tofacitinib. Written as DNA, the CDR3 is TGTGCCTGGAGTGTAAGGGACAGGGGCGGTTCACCCCTCCACTTT. This codes for CAWSVRDRGGSPLHF.